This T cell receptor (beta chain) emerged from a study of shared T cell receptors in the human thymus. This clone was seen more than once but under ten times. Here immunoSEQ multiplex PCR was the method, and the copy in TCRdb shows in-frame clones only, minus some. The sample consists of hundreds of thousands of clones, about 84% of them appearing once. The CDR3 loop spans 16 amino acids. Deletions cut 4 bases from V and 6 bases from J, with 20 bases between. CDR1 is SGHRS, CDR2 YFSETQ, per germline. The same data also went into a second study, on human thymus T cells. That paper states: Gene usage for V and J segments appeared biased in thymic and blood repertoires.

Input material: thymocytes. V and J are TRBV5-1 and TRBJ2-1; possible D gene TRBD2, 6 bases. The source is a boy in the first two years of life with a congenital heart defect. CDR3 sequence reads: CASSLTTGLAANEQFF. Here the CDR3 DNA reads TGCGCCAGCAGCCTTACGACGGGACTGGCGGCCAATGAGCAGTTCTTC.